The rows below give T cell receptor beta chains drawn from one sample of a study of T cell responses to AZD1222 COVID-19 vaccine. The repertoire was sequenced with immunoSEQ multiplex PCR; TCRdb's copy has only in-frame clones and lacks some. The data show 100,000 to 150,000 clones, more than 70% seen once. Sequences were derived from peripheral blood, sampled 28 days after the second AZD1222 dose. These TCRs come from an adult who received the AZD1222 COVID-19 vaccine. The CDR3 runs from the conserved cysteine through the conserved F or W. D genes are given only for firm matches. Some rows have no size entry. The others give once, few or many, or a class for an expanded clone.

>NA|TRBV10-3|TRBJ2-3|NA
CAIADGAGNTQYF
TGTGCCATCGCGGACGGGGCAGGGAATACGCAGTATTTT
>NA|TRBV27|TRBJ2-7|TRBD1
CASSTSPGQDYEQYF
TGTGCCAGCAGCACCTCCCCGGGACAGGACTACGAGCAGTACTTC
>NA|TRBV5-1|TRBJ1-1|TRBD1
CASSSMTGVNTEAFF
TGCGCCAGCAGCTCGATGACAGGGGTGAACACTGAAGCTTTCTTT
>once|TRBV29-1|TRBJ1-5|NA
CSGGEGNQPQHF
TGCAGCGGGGGGGAGGGCAATCAGCCCCAGCATTTT
>NA|TRBV7-2|TRBJ1-4|NA
CASSPANEKLFF
TGTGCCAGCAGCCCGGCTAATGAAAAACTGTTTTTT
>NA|TRBV14|TRBJ1-6|NA
CASSQLWESPLHF
TGTGCCAGCAGCCAATTGTGGGAATCACCCCTCCACTTT
>NA|TRBV6-4|TRBJ1-4|NA
CASSPDSINEKLFF
TGTGCCAGCAGTCCCGACAGCATAAATGAAAAACTGTTTTTT
>NA|TRBV6-4|TRBJ1-5|NA
CASTPQPGNQPQHF
TGTGCCAGCACCCCACAACCGGGCAATCAGCCCCAGCATTTT
>once|TRBV30|TRBJ2-2|NA
CAWSARPGELFF
TGTGCCTGGAGTGCCAGACCGGGGGAGCTGTTTTTT
>NA|TRBV7-9|TRBJ1-1|NA
CASSYSGAPEAFF
TGTGCCAGCAGCTACTCCGGGGCCCCTGAAGCTTTCTTT
>once|TRBV9|TRBJ1-2|TRBD1
CASSVGGQGRVYGYTF
TGTGCCAGCAGCGTAGGGGGACAGGGGAGGGTCTATGGCTACACCTTC
>once|TRBV11-3|TRBJ1-1|NA
CASSLGVGEGTEAFF
TGTGCCAGCAGCTTAGGGGTAGGGGAGGGCACTGAAGCTTTCTTT
>NA|TRBV28|TRBJ2-1|TRBD1
CASFSIQGSYNEQFF
TGTGCCAGCTTCTCTATACAGGGGTCCTACAATGAGCAGTTCTTC
>NA|TRBV27|TRBJ2-7|TRBD1
CASRPGTAYEQYF
TGTGCCAGCAGGCCCGGGACAGCCTACGAGCAGTACTTC
>NA|TRBV6-5|TRBJ1-4|NA
CASSQQRSANEKLFF
TGTGCCAGCAGTCAACAGCGGAGTGCTAATGAAAAACTGTTTTTT
>NA|TRBV12-3/TRBV12-4|TRBJ1-4|NA
CASSWGYNEKLFF
TGTGCCAGCAGTTGGGGATATAATGAAAAACTGTTTTTT
>NA|TRBV9|TRBJ1-6|TRBD1
CASTGTGGTPLHF
TGTGCCAGTACCGGGACAGGGGGTACACCCCTCCACTTT